Presented here are 9 T cell receptor beta chains from one specimen sequenced in a study of cytomegalovirus exposure and HLA in healthy donors. 60 Vbeta and 13 Jbeta primers were used in PCR. Clones were read by immunoSEQ multiplex PCR, and TCRdb kept only the in-frame ones, dropping some. Seen here are around 88,000 clones, less than 80% observed once, and the top ten hold roughly 4%. Material: PBMCs. These receptors were taken from a woman in her forties in good health and CMV-seropositive.

The chain has TRBV27 and TRBJ2-3, with a possible D match to TRBD2 (6 bases). The CDR3 is 15 amino acids. Trimming cost V 3 bases and J 9 bases, with 19 bases left between them. CDR1 and CDR2 from the germline V gene are MNHEY and SMNVEV (reference sequence). CDR3 sequence reads: CASSFRGLGGYTQYF. CDR3 DNA: TGTGCCAGCAGTTTTCGGGGCCTGGGGGGATACACGCAGTATTTT.

The V call is TRBV5-6, the J call TRBJ1-1, with TRBD1 matching 7 bases. V was pared by 1 base and J by 4 bases, with 1 base of the junction left unmatched. The CDR3 consists of 13 residues. Germline V CDR1 and CDR2: SGHDT, YYEEEE. The DNA for the CDR3 is TGTGCCAGCAGCTTGAACAGGGGCACTGAAGCTTTCTTT. It yields the protein CASSLNRGTEAFF.

This clone was picked up one time. The chain couples TRBV27 to TRBJ2-5; the match to TRBD2 covers 8 bases. The DNA end lines up better with TRBJ2-7; the J call may be wrong. Germline V gene sequence: CDR1 MNHEY, CDR2 SMNVEV (reference sequence). The CDR3 consists of 15 residues. CDR3 nucleotides: TGTGCCAGCAGTTTAAGGCCAGCGGGAGTTTTCGAGCAGTACTTC. Protein sequence: CASSLRPAGVFEQYF.

This rearrangement joins TRBV2 to TRBJ1-5, with D perhaps TRBD1 (6 bases). CDR1 SNHLY and CDR2 FYNNEI come from the germline V gene. V was clipped by 6 bases and J by 3 bases, with 9 bases between them. The CDR3 length is 13 residues. DNA for the CDR3: TGTGCCAGCAGGAGGGACAACAATCAGCCCCAGCATTTT. This translates into CASRRDNNQPQHF.

The chain carries TRBV2 and TRBJ2-7, with TRBD2 as a possible D gene (5 bases). This CDR3 is built from 15 residues. Trimming left V 4 bases short and J 2 bases short, with 15 bases between. The germline CDR1 and CDR2 sequences are SNHLY and FYNNEI. This CDR3 is CASSGRLMGTYEQYF. DNA for the CDR3: TGTGCCAGCAGTGGGAGGCTCATGGGTACCTACGAGCAGTACTTC.

This chain's CDR3 is CASSEGFQETQYF. The CDR3 region has the DNA TGTGCCAGCAGTGAGGGCTTCCAAGAGACCCAGTACTTC. This chain uses TRBV6-1 with TRBJ2-5; the D is unclear. The CDR3 length is 13 residues. Germline CDR1 is MNHNS and CDR2 is SASEGT. Between the trimmed V and J ends, which lost 3 bases and 1 base, there was a span of 6 bases.

This sequence joins TRBV30 and TRBJ2-1, with 9 positions matching TRBD1. V trimming: 5 bases; J trimming: 8 bases; junction bases outside the gene matches: 1. The CDR3 totals 11 residues. Looked up from germline, CDR1 is GTSNPN and CDR2 is SVGIG (reference sequence). In DNA form, the CDR3 reads TGTGCCTGGGGGGACAGGGATGAGCAGTTCTTC. It is translated as CAWGDRDEQFF.

The chain uses TRBV9 and TRBJ2-1, with 7 bases aligning to TRBD2. V lost 3 bases and J lost 0; bases outside the gene matches: 3. The V gene's germline CDR1 is SGDLS and CDR2 YYNGEE. The CDR3 is 15 amino acids. CDR3 sequence reads: CASSGTSDSYNEQFF. The CDR3 DNA sequence: TGTGCCAGCAGCGGAACTAGCGACTCCTACAATGAGCAGTTCTTC.

J is TRBJ2-3 and V is TRBV5-1; TRBD2 matches 13 bases. The J segment lost 9 bases and the V segment lost 6 bases, leaving 4 bases of the junction unmatched. Germline CDR1 and CDR2: SGHRS and YFSETQ. The CDR3 loop spans 13 amino acids. CDR3 sequence (DNA): TGCGCCAGCAAACTAGCGGGAGGGAAAACGCAGTATTTT. Its translation is CASKLAGGKTQYF.